A single sample gave rise to the 10 T cell receptor beta chains below, sequenced in a study of Ad26.COV2.S vaccination and SARS-CoV-2 variants. Profiling relied on immunoSEQ multiplex PCR, and the TCRdb table lists in-frame clones only, not all of them. Of some 320,000 clones in the sample, about 86% were seen once. Treatment denoted: some 20 received Ad26.COV2.S at low or high dose, single or two shots; roughly five received placebo; per-sample allocation not given. Each sample was drawn 63 days after the first injection (of vaccine or placebo). Sample: peripheral blood, taken in a trial of Ad26.COV2.S vaccine versus placebo. All receptors come from a person between 18 and 60 years old who received the Ad26.COV2.S COVID-19 vaccine or a placebo.

This clone has only one observation. This rearrangement joins TRBV7-9 to TRBJ1-1; D gene unclear. The ends were cut back, 5 bases at V and 13 bases at J, with 20 bases in the middle. The CDR3 length is 13 residues. The germline CDR1 and CDR2 sequences are SEHNR and FQNEAQ (reference sequence). DNA for the CDR3: TGTGCCAGCAGCCAAGGCGGATATCAACGGGATTTCTTT. Protein product: CASSQGGYQRDFF.

The gene calls are TRBV7-9 and TRBJ2-1; 8 bases align to TRBD1. CDR3 length equals 14 residues. Germline V gene data show CDR1 as SEHNR and CDR2 as FQNEAQ (reference sequence). With V trimmed by 5 bases and J by 7 bases, 7 bases remained unmatched. CDR3 residues: CASSPQGALNEQFF. CDR3 DNA: TGTGCCAGCAGCCCTCAGGGGGCCCTTAATGAGCAGTTCTTC.

The J gene is TRBJ1-2, the V gene TRBV30; 8 bases are a match to TRBD1. The junction had 2 bases not matched to a gene; V was cut back by 0 bases and J by 2 bases. CDR3 length: 14 amino acids. The germline gives CDR1 GTSNPN, CDR2 SVGIG (reference sequence). CDR3 sequence reads: CAWSVAGGNYGYTF. The CDR3 nucleotides are TGTGCCTGGAGTGTGGCAGGGGGCAACTATGGCTACACCTTC.

The gene calls are TRBV27 and TRBJ2-1, with 11 bases that match TRBD2. From germline, CDR1 is MNHEY and CDR2 SMNVEV (reference sequence). V was clipped by 5 bases and J by 6 bases; unmatched bases: 6. The CDR3 has 15 residues. CDR3 sequence (DNA): TGTGCCAGCAGTCCGACTAGCGGGGCCAGCAATGAGCAGTTCTTC. Protein: CASSPTSGASNEQFF.

The sample holds one count of this clone. The chain is built from TRBV19 and TRBJ2-3; perhaps D is TRBD1 or TRBD2 (6 bases each). The V end lost 0 bases, the J end lost 3 bases, and 19 bases lay between the germline ends. Germline lookup yields CDR1 LNHDA and CDR2 SQIVND (reference sequence). CDR3 size: 18 residues. The CDR3 loop is CASSIDSKTGRTTDTQYF. CDR3 DNA sequence: TGTGCCAGTAGTATAGATAGCAAAACAGGGAGGACTACAGATACGCAGTATTTT.

The V and J genes are TRBV2 and TRBJ1-4, with unresolved D. Germline V gene data show CDR1 as SNHLY and CDR2 as FYNNEI. V was shortened by 9 bases and J by 6 bases, with 11 bases between the two germline ends. This CDR3 is 12 amino acids long. CDR3 DNA: TGTGCCAGTACTAGGGAGTATGAAAAACTGTTTTTT. It codes for CASTREYEKLFF.

CDR3 region: CAWSVQLAYGYTF. In DNA, the CDR3 is TGTGCCTGGAGTGTACAGCTGGCCTATGGCTACACCTTC. The rearrangement links TRBV30 to TRBJ1-2; D gene ambiguous. Deletions cut 0 bases from V and 4 bases from J, with 9 bases between. CDR3 length: 13 residues. CDR1 and CDR2 from the germline V gene are GTSNPN and SVGIG (reference sequence).

The chain combines TRBV9 with TRBJ1-4, with TRBD1 identical over 7 bases. Germline CDR1 reads SGDLS; CDR2 reads YYNGEE. This CDR3 contains 15 residues. Trimming at V came to 0 bases and at J to 8 bases, leaving 7 bases not matched to a gene. The CDR3 DNA reads as TGTGCCAGCAGCGTAGGGAGAGGGGGCAAGGAAAAACTGTTTTTT. Its translation is CASSVGRGGKEKLFF.

The chain carries TRBV3-1 (or the pseudogene TRBV3-2) and TRBJ2-3; the D is unclear. Trimming left V 2 bases short and J 1 base short, with 7 bases between. The CDR3 is 14 amino acids. The germline V gene has CDR1 LGHDT and CDR2 YNNKEL (reference sequence). CDR3 protein: CASSQTDGTDTQYF. The CDR3 DNA is TGTGCCAGCAGCCAAACGGACGGCACAGATACGCAGTATTTT.

V usage is TRBV9 and J usage is TRBJ2-2; D possibly matches TRBD1 or TRBD2 (5 bases each). CDR3 length: 15 residues. CDR1 and CDR2 (germline): SGDLS, YYNGEE. The V end lost 0 bases, the J end lost 4 bases, and 10 bases lay between the germline ends. CDR3 nucleotide sequence: TGTGCCAGCAGCGTAGGAGGGGCACGCACCGGGGAGCTGTTTTTT. Protein sequence: CASSVGGARTGELFF.